This TCR beta chain is drawn from a study of radiotherapy plus CTLA-4 blockade in lung cancer. Turning to the study itself: Disease control reached over 30%, with objective responses in around 20%.

This CDR3 has 13 residues. V shed 3 bases and J 15 bases; nucleotides not matched to a gene: 7. Germline V gene lookup returns CDR1 SGHVS and CDR2 FNYEAQ. This clone was picked up one time. Its antigen remains unidentified. Study-wide findings and caveats: After radiotherapy and ipilimumab, tumor-derived clones expanded in peripheral blood.

Focal radiation with ipilimumab CTLA-4 blockade was given to patients with chemo-refractory metastatic non-small-cell lung cancer. The method was immunoSEQ multiplex PCR; TCRdb's version includes in-frame clones alone and lacks a portion of them. This sample has more than 60,000 clones, with about 72% found just once. The sample here was peripheral blood, taken from a patient treated with radiotherapy plus ipilimumab. The clonotype originates from a human donor with non-small cell lung cancer who had a complete response to radiotherapy plus ipilimumab. The chain joins TRBV7-6 to TRBJ1-5, with 11 bases aligning to TRBD1. This CDR3 reads CASSLEGQGERHF. The CDR3 DNA sequence: TGTGCCAGCAGCTTGGAGGGACAGGGGGAGAGGCATTTT.